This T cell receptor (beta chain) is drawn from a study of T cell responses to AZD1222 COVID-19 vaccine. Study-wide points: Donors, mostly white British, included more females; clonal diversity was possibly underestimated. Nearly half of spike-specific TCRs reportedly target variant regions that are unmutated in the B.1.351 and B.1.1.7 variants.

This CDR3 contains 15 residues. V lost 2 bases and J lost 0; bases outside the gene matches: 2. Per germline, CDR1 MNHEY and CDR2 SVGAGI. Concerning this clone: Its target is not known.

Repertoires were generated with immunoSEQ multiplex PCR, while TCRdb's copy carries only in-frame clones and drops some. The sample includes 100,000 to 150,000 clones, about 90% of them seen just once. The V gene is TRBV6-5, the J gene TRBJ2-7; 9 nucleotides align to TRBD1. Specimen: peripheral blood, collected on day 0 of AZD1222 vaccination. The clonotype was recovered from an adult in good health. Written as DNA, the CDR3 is TGTGCCAGCAGTTACGCGGGACAGGGCTCCTACGAGCAGTACTTC. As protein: CASSYAGQGSYEQYF.